The clone carrying this TCR beta chain was found once. The antigen remains undetermined. These data come from a study of radiation and T cells in renal cell carcinoma. As for the study in general: Nephrectomy followed 15 Gy stereotactic body radiation by 4 weeks. Overall study findings and caveats: Top tumor clonotypes rose in blood 2 weeks post-radiation, then contracted.

The table came from immunoSEQ multiplex PCR; TCRdb's copy has only in-frame clones and leaves some out. The table includes roughly 120,000 clones, 80% to 85% detected once. The time point denotes: baseline pretreatment blood. Sample treatment: 15 Gy SBRT to primary tumor, nephrectomy 4 weeks later. Serial blood draws occurred at baseline and 2 and 4 weeks post-SBRT. The patient's renal cell carcinoma had clear cell pathology. There are 15 residues in the CDR3. Germline V gene sequence: CDR1 LGHNA, CDR2 YSLEER. This specimen was blood, taken from a patient whose treatment included radiotherapy and nephrectomy. This chain connects TRBV4-3 to TRBJ2-5; D is unclear. TRBJ2-7 explains the end of the DNA better; the J call may be wrong. The origin of this receptor is a woman between 55 and 75 years old with renal cell carcinoma. The CDR3 DNA follows: TGCGCCAGCAGCCAAGATCTTGCGGTTTCCTACGAGCAGTACTTC. Translation gives CASSQDLAVSYEQYF.